The entry below gives a single T cell receptor (beta chain) sequence along with its context. PCR was performed using 60 Vbeta and 13 Jbeta primers. The data were produced by immunoSEQ multiplex PCR, yet TCRdb's version contains in-frame clones alone and is incomplete. This sample has approximately 120,000 clones; about two thirds occur once, and the top ten carry 5.4%. The sample belongs to a study of cytomegalovirus exposure and HLA in healthy donors. The CDR3 totals 15 residues. Germline CDR1 reads GTSNPN; CDR2 reads SVGIG (reference sequence). The V gene lost 1 base and the J gene lost 1 base, with 11 bases spanning the gap.

Source material: PBMCs. The rearrangement links TRBV30 to TRBJ1-5; the D gene is possibly TRBD1 (6 bases). The TCR was taken from a woman in her 70s in good health and CMV-seropositive. CDR3 region: CAWSEGTSSNQPQHF. In DNA, the CDR3 is TGTGCCTGGAGTGAAGGGACATCCAGCAATCAGCCCCAGCATTTT. The variable domain in full, with the rest retrieved from reference TRBV30 and TRBJ1-5, is SQTIHQWPATLVQPVGSPLSLECTVEGTSNPNLYWYRQAAGRGLQLLFYSVGIGQISSEVPQNLSASRPQDRQFILSSKKLLLSDSGFYLCAWSEGTSSNQPQHFGDGTRLSIL.